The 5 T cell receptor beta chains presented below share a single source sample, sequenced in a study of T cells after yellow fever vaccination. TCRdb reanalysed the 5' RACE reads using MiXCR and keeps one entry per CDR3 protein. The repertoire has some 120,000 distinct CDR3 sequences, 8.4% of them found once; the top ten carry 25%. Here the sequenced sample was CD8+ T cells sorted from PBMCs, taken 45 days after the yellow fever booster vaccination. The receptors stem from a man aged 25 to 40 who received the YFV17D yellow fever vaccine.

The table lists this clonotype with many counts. The CDR3 DNA sequence: TGTGCCAGCAGTTACTCACCATTACCCCGCACAGATACGCAGTATTTT. Translation: CASSYSPLPRTDTQYF. The chain carries TRBV6-5 and TRBJ2-3; D ambiguous. Germline V gives CDR1 MNHEY, CDR2 SVGAGI. V gave up 0 bases and J gave up 1 base, with 11 bases separating them. The CDR3 is 16 amino acids.

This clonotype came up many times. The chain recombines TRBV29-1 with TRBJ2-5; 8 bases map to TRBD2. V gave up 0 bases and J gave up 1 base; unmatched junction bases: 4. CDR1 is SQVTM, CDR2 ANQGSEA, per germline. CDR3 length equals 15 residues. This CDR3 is CSVEDGGRIQETQYF. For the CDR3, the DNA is TGCAGCGTTGAAGATGGCGGGAGGATCCAAGAGACCCAGTACTTC.

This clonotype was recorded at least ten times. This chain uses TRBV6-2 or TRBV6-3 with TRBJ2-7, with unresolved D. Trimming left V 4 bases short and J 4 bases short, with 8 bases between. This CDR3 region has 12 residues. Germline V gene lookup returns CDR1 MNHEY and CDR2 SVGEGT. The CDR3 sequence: CASSFVHYEQYF. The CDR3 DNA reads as TGTGCCAGCAGTTTCGTCCATTACGAGCAGTACTTC.

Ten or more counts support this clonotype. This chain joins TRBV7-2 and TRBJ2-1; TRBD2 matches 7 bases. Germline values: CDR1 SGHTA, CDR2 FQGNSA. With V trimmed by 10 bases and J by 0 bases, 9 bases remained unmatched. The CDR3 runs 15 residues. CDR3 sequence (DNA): TGTGCCAACTTGACTAGCAGAAGCTCCTACAATGAGCAGTTCTTC. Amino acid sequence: CANLTSRSSYNEQFF.

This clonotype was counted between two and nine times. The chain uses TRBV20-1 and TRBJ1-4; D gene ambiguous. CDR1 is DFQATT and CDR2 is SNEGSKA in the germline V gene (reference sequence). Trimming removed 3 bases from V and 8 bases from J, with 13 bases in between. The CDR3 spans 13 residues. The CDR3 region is CSASIGLDEKLFF. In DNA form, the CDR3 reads TGCAGTGCTAGTATAGGGCTGGACGAAAAACTGTTTTTT.